This T cell receptor beta chain appears in the sequencing data of a study of identical twins. Study-level findings and limits: Beta out-of-frame sequences showed weaker excess sharing between twins.

Healthy Caucasians alone served as donors. After template switching added a universal primer site, the resulting cDNA carried unique molecular identifiers. TCRdb fed the 5' RACE reads into MiXCR, producing one record per CDR3 protein. Counted here are about 1.7 million distinct CDR3 sequences, roughly 35% occurring once; the ten biggest clones make up about 0.3%. Germline CDR1 and CDR2: DFQATT and SNEGSKA (reference sequence). The CDR3 has 13 residues. V was clipped by 2 bases and J by 4 bases, with 11 bases between them. This clonotype has more than one count but fewer than ten. What it recognizes is unknown.

The chain has TRBV20-1 and TRBJ1-1; weak D call: TRBD1 (6 bases). The specimen was cord blood. The clonotype originates from a newborn girl in good health. The CDR3 DNA reads as TGCAGTGCTAGAAGGGTAGGGGGCACTGAAGCTTTCTTT. Residues: CSARRVGGTEAFF.